These T cell receptor beta chains were read from a single sample in a study of metastatic and nonmetastatic thyroid tumors. TCRdb recomputed clones from the PCR reads via MiXCR. The sample yields under 20,000 clones, roughly 25% seen once. Material for sequencing was blood. The receptors originated from a male donor with papillary thyroid cancer or a benign thyroid nodule (not recorded which). Some clones in this sample may be carry-over from other donors' samples. CDR3s include the opening cysteine and the closing phenylalanine or tryptophan. The D gene is left open where the match is weak. Rows give clone size only sometimes, using once, few, many, or a class for an expanded clone.

TRBJ2-2,TRBV3-1,TRBD2,many,15,TGTGCCAGCACCGGGACTAGCGGGCCAACCGGGGAGCTGTTTTTT,CASTGTSGPTGELFF
TRBJ2-1,TRBV12-5,-,-,14,TGTGCTAGTGCCCCGAAGGGGGATTACAATGAGCAGTTCTTC,CASAPKGDYNEQFF
TRBJ2-1,TRBV6-5,-,many,15,TGTGCCAGCAGTTACTCACGAACATGGGACAATGAGCAGTTCTTC,CASSYSRTWDNEQFF
TRBJ2-1,TRBV28,-,few,18,TGTGCCAGCAGTTTCCCCGGTAGTGGTCAAAGCTCCTACAATGAGCAGTTCTTC,CASSFPGSGQSSYNEQFF
TRBJ2-3,TRBV12-3/TRBV12-4,-,-,14,TGTGCCAGCACTCCGGAGCTAAGTCCAGATACGCAGTATTTT,CASTPELSPDTQYF
TRBJ2-1,TRBV20-1,TRBD2,-,13,TGCAGTGCTAGAGGACTAGCGGGCAATGAGCAGTTCTTC,CSARGLAGNEQFF
TRBJ2-3,TRBV6-1,TRBD2,medium-sized,15,TGTGCCAGCAGTGCCCGGGGGGGCGGTTCAGATACGCAGTATTTT,CASSARGGGSDTQYF
TRBJ2-7,TRBV5-8,-,many,12,TGTGCCAGCAGCTTGAACGGTTACGAGCAGTACTTC,CASSLNGYEQYF
TRBJ2-1,TRBV27,TRBD1,few,15,TGTGCCAGCCGAGACCCGGGACAGGGGTACAATGAGCAGTTCTTC,CASRDPGQGYNEQFF
TRBJ2-7,TRBV19,TRBD1,once,16,TGTGCCAGTAGCCATGAAGCCGGGACAGGGGGTTACGAGCAGTACTTC,CASSHEAGTGGYEQYF
TRBJ2-7,TRBV11-2,TRBD1,-,14,TGTGCCAGCAGCCCTAGGACAGGGGGATACGAGCAGTACTTC,CASSPRTGGYEQYF
TRBJ2-7,TRBV9,-,many,14,TGTGCCAGCAGCGTAGGGCACACATCCTACGAGCAGTACTTC,CASSVGHTSYEQYF
TRBJ2-1,TRBV6-1,TRBD2,few,17,TGTGCCAGCAGCGATGGCGGACTAGCGGAACGTAGTGATGAGCAGTTCTTC,CASSDGGLAERSDEQFF
TRBJ2-3,TRBV12-3/TRBV12-4,TRBD2,-,16,TGTGCCAGCAGTCCGGGGACTAGCGGCCTCACAGATACGCAGTATTTT,CASSPGTSGLTDTQYF
TRBJ2-3,TRBV12-3/TRBV12-4,TRBD1,medium-sized,12,TGTGCCAGCAGTCCGGGACAGGGGGCGTCTTCTTTT,CASSPGQGASSF
TRBJ2-2,TRBV18,-,medium-sized,16,TGTGCCAGCTCACAGCGGGACATCGCGAACACCGGGGAGCTGTTTTTT,CASSQRDIANTGELFF
TRBJ2-1,TRBV9,TRBD2,once,16,TGTGCCAGCAGCTCACGGACTAGCGGGATAGCGAATGAGCAGTTCTTC,CASSSRTSGIANEQFF
TRBJ1-2,TRBV7-2,TRBD1,-,14,TGTGCCAGCAGCTTAGGGACAGGGAACTATGGCTACACCTTC,CASSLGTGNYGYTF
TRBJ1-4,TRBV4-3,-,-,17,TGCGCCAGCAGCCAAGATATCCACAGGGCAAGACGTGAAAAACTGTTTTTT,CASSQDIHRARREKLFF
TRBJ2-7,TRBV7-9,TRBD1,-,14,TGTGCCAGCAGCTTATTGGGACAGACTTACGAGCAGTACTTC,CASSLLGQTYEQYF
TRBJ1-5,TRBV28,-,medium-sized,15,TGTGCCAGCAGTTTAAGATCAGGGTTCAATCAGCCCCAGCATTTT,CASSLRSGFNQPQHF
TRBJ2-5,TRBV24-1,-,many,16,TGTGCCACCAGTGATTCCAACAGAATGTACCAAGAGACCCAGTACTTC,CATSDSNRMYQETQYF
TRBJ2-1,TRBV7-2,TRBD1,medium-sized,15,TGTGCCAGCAGCCCTGACAGGGGCTCCTACAATGAGCAGTTCTTC,CASSPDRGSYNEQFF
TRBJ2-2,TRBV7-8,TRBD2,medium-sized,16,TGTGCCAGCAGGGGGTCCCGTACGCGGGGGGGCGGGGAGCTGTTTTTT,CASRGSRTRGGGELFF
TRBJ2-7,TRBV27,TRBD2,many,13,TGTGCCAGCTACACGGCACGGGAGGGGGAGCAGTACTTC,CASYTAREGEQYF
TRBJ2-1,TRBV11-1,TRBD1,medium-sized,14,TGTGCCAGCAGCCCCGGACAGGGCTACAATGAGCAGTTCTTC,CASSPGQGYNEQFF
TRBJ2-2,TRBV9,-,many,12,TGTGCCAGCAGGCAGGAAACCGGGGAGCTGTTTTTT,CASRQETGELFF
TRBJ1-3,TRBV6-9,-,few,15,TGTGCCAGCACCTCACAGGGAAGCTCTGGAAACACCATATATTTT,CASTSQGSSGNTIYF
TRBJ2-3,TRBV5-6,TRBD1,many,14,TGTGCCAGCAGCTTAGGGACAGGGAAAGGTACGCAGTATTTT,CASSLGTGKGTQYF
TRBJ1-2,TRBV28,TRBD1,-,15,TGTGCCAGCAGCTCAGGGGGTGGGGGAAACTATGGCTACACCTTC,CASSSGGGGNYGYTF
TRBJ2-5,TRBV11-1,-,many,14,TGTGCCAGCAGCTTAGGCAGGGCCGGCGAGACCCAGTACTTC,CASSLGRAGETQYF
TRBJ2-7,TRBV7-2,-,few,13,TGTGCCAGCAGCTTAGCTAGTACCTACGAGCAGTACTTC,CASSLASTYEQYF
TRBJ1-2,TRBV7-2,-,-,14,TGTGCCAGCAGCTTAGAACCGGGGGCCTATGGCTACACCTTC,CASSLEPGAYGYTF
TRBJ1-6,TRBV16,-,few,15,TGTGCCAGCAGCCGAAATCAAGAAGGGTTTTCACCCCTCCACTTT,CASSRNQEGFSPLHF
TRBJ1-6,TRBV19,-,-,15,TGTGCCAGTAGTTCACAGGGATTCGACAATTCACCCCTCCACTTT,CASSSQGFDNSPLHF
TRBJ2-3,TRBV10-1,-,once,14,TGCGCGAGCAGTGCCCGAGACGGCACAGATTCGCAGTATTTT,CASSARDGTDSQYF
TRBJ2-2,TRBV28,-,medium-sized,12,TGTGCCAGCATCTCGAACACCGGGGAGCTGTTTTTT,CASISNTGELFF
TRBJ2-7,TRBV3-1,-,many,13,TGTGCCAGCAGCCAGGGAAGGGGCTACGAGCAGTACTTC,CASSQGRGYEQYF
TRBJ2-7,TRBV10-2,-,medium-sized,13,TGCGCCAGCAGTTCAGATCCCTCGAACGAGCAGTACTTC,CASSSDPSNEQYF
TRBJ2-4,TRBV6-1,-,many,14,TGTGCCAGCAGTGAACTAGGGGCCAAAAACATTCAGTACTTC,CASSELGAKNIQYF
TRBJ2-1,TRBV5-1,TRBD2,-,19,TGCGCCAGCAGCTCGACTAGCGGGAGCCGCGCGAGCTCCTACAATGAGCAGTTCTTC,CASSSTSGSRASSYNEQFF
TRBJ1-4,TRBV4-1,-,many,14,TGCGCCAGCAGCCAAGGACTGCTTGAGGAAAAACTGTTTTTT,CASSQGLLEEKLFF
TRBJ2-5,TRBV20-1,TRBD1,many,13,TGCAGTGCTCCCCGGGACAGCGTCGGGACCCAGTACTTC,CSAPRDSVGTQYF
TRBJ2-7,TRBV6-1,TRBD1,medium-sized,13,TGTGCCAGCAGTCCCCAGGGGGTCCACGAGCAGTACTTC,CASSPQGVHEQYF
TRBJ2-5,TRBV28,-,medium-sized,14,TGTGCCAGCAGACCCGCCGGGACGTCAGAGACCCAGTACTTC,CASRPAGTSETQYF
TRBJ2-2,TRBV18,-,medium-sized,15,TGTGCCAGCAGATCACCGGGGTCCGGCACCGGGGAGCTGTTTTTT,CASRSPGSGTGELFF
TRBJ2-2,TRBV11-1,-,-,16,TGTGCCAGCAGCACCCAGACAGGTGGTGTAACCGGGGAGCTGTTTTTT,CASSTQTGGVTGELFF
TRBJ1-1,TRBV2,-,medium-sized,13,TGTGCCAGCAGACGGGGCGCGAACACTGAAGCTTTCTTT,CASRRGANTEAFF
TRBJ2-1,TRBV6-1,-,few,11,TGTGCCAGCAGTGCAGGGGATGAGCAGTTCTTC,CASSAGDEQFF
TRBJ1-2,TRBV27,TRBD1,-,13,TGTGCCAGCAGTGACAGGGGGCCCTATGGCTACACCTTC,CASSDRGPYGYTF